The 14 T cell receptor beta chains in this list originate from one sample, sequenced in a study of blood T cell repertoires in COVID-19. Assay: immunoSEQ multiplex PCR; the TCRdb copy retains only in-frame clones and omits some. The table has 300,000 to 400,000 clones, approximately 88% seen once. Sequenced input: PBMCs or T cells enriched from blood (not recorded which). The receptors derive from a woman younger than 45 with acute COVID-19.

The chain couples TRBV2 to TRBJ1-2; 8 bases agree with TRBD1. With 4 bases clipped from V and 1 base from J, the junction kept 17 bases outside the gene matches. The length of the CDR3 is 19 residues. The V gene's germline CDR1 is SNHLY and CDR2 FYNNEI. CDR3 loop: CASSGSGRGHAPDNYGYTF. The CDR3, as DNA: TGTGCCAGCAGTGGAAGCGGCAGGGGGCATGCGCCAGATAACTATGGCTACACCTTC. The whole variable domain, filled in from reference TRBV2 and TRBJ1-2, reads EPEVTQTPSHQVTQMGQEVILRCVPISNHLYFYWYRQILGQKVEFLVSFYNNEISEKSEIFDDQFSVERPDGSNFTLKIRSTKLEDSAMYFCASSGSGRGHAPDNYGYTFGSGTRLTVV.

The rearrangement uses TRBV5-1 and TRBJ1-4; 9 bases are shared with TRBD1. CDR1 is SGHRS, CDR2 YFSETQ, per germline. J was trimmed by 12 bases and V by 4 bases; bases with no gene match: 7. There are 13 residues in the CDR3. The CDR3 nucleotides read TGCGCCAGCAGCCTAGGACAGGGGCTGGAACTGTTTTTT. Its protein product is CASSLGQGLELFF. Variable domain in full (rest from reference TRBV5-1 and TRBJ1-4): KAGVTQTPRYLIKTRGQQVTLSCSPISGHRSVSWYQQTPGQGLQFLFEYFSETQRNKGNFPGRFSGRQFSNSRSEMNVSTLELGDSALYLCASSLGQGLELFFGSGTQLSVL.

This chain links TRBV10-3 with TRBJ2-5; 9 bases line up with TRBD1. Germline loops: CDR1 ENHRY, CDR2 SYGVKD. Losses at the gene ends were 9 bases for V and 4 bases for J; bases not matched to a gene: 3. The CDR3 is 12 residues long. CDR3 protein: CAMGQGRETQYF. DNA of the CDR3: TGTGCCATGGGACAGGGAAGAGAGACCCAGTACTTC.

This rearrangement joins TRBV6-4 to TRBJ2-1; weak D call: TRBD2 (7 bases). V was shortened by 8 bases and J by 3 bases, with 20 bases between the two germline ends. Per germline, CDR1 MRHNA and CDR2 SNTAGT. This CDR3 has 16 residues. CDR3 residues: CASGWRGGGGYNEQFF. DNA of the CDR3: TGTGCCAGCGGTTGGCGGGGCGGGGGCGGCTACAATGAGCAGTTCTTC.

This clone was picked up a small number of times. V usage is TRBV10-2 and J usage is TRBJ1-3; no firm D call. Trimming pared 4 bases from V and 2 bases from J, leaving 9 bases between. The CDR3 sequence is 14 residues long. Germline CDR1 WSHSY, CDR2 SAAADI. DNA for the CDR3: TGCGCCAGCAGTGGTTGGAGGGCTGGAAACACCATATATTTT. It is translated as CASSGWRAGNTIYF.

The CDR3 DNA reads TGTGCCAGCAGCTTCCAGGGATATGGCTACACCTTC. Encoded protein: CASSFQGYGYTF. The chain has TRBV13 and TRBJ1-2, with D maybe TRBD1 (5 bases). Germline CDR1 PRHDT, CDR2 FYEKMQ (reference sequence). Trimming shortened V by 3 bases and J by 5 bases, and 7 bases separated the two germline ends. The CDR3 spans 12 residues.

The genes are TRBV27 and TRBJ1-2, with TRBD1 matching 9 bases. CDR3 length: 14 amino acids. V lost 3 bases and J lost 5; bases outside the gene matches: 4. Germline loops: CDR1 MNHEY, CDR2 SMNVEV (reference sequence). CDR3 protein: CASSFAGTGYGYTF. Here the CDR3 DNA reads TGTGCCAGCAGTTTCGCCGGGACAGGGTATGGCTACACCTTC.

J is TRBJ2-1 and V is TRBV6-1, with 9 bases lining up with TRBD2. The CDR3 runs 15 residues. Germline values: CDR1 MNHNS, CDR2 SASEGT. With V trimmed by 1 base and J by 6 bases, 4 bases remained unmatched. The CDR3 DNA sequence: TGTGCCAGCAGTGAAGGAGCGGGGGGTCGCAATGAGCAGTTCTTC. The encoded protein is CASSEGAGGRNEQFF.

The chain uses TRBV6-4 and TRBJ1-5; TRBD1 matches at 9 bases. CDR3 length: 14 amino acids. CDR1 and CDR2 from the germline V gene are MRHNA and SNTAGT. V lost 5 bases, J lost 7 bases, and 6 bases stayed unmatched. The chain's CDR3 is CASSPTGGEQPQHF. The CDR3 bases are TGTGCCAGCAGTCCGACAGGGGGAGAACAGCCCCAGCATTTT.

This clone came up once. This sequence joins TRBV24-1 and TRBJ2-2; possibly TRBD1 for D (6 bases). Germline CDR1 reads KGHDR; CDR2 reads SFDVKD. The CDR3 runs 17 residues. Trimming stripped 9 bases from V and 4 bases from J, with 23 bases between. Here the CDR3 DNA reads TGTGCCACCGAACACGGGACCCTTACAGGGTCCACCGGGGAGCTGTTTTTT. It encodes CATEHGTLTGSTGELFF.

This chain connects TRBV7-2 to TRBJ2-7; 9 positions agree with TRBD1. The V and J ends lost 0 bases and 1 base, in that order; junction bases with no gene match: 7. CDR1 and CDR2 from the germline V gene are SGHTA and FQGNSA. The CDR3 has 17 amino acids. The CDR3 protein is CASSLAPAGTGSYEQYF. CDR3 nucleotides: TGTGCCAGCAGCTTAGCCCCGGCCGGGACAGGGTCCTACGAGCAGTACTTC.

The chain combines TRBV27 with TRBJ1-5; TRBD1 agrees at 8 bases. The CDR3 has 14 residues. The V gene end was trimmed by 4 bases and the J gene end by 11 bases; junction bases not matched to a gene: 10. Germline V gene data show CDR1 as MNHEY and CDR2 as SMNVEV (reference sequence). The CDR3 region is CASSSDRELSAQHF. The CDR3 bases are TGTGCCAGCAGTTCGGACAGGGAGCTTTCGGCCCAGCATTTT.

The chain is built from TRBV7-2 and TRBJ1-6; 7 positions agree with TRBD1. V was pared by 5 bases and J by 11 bases, with 6 bases of the junction left unmatched. The germline V gene encodes CDR1 SGHTA and CDR2 FQGNSA. This CDR3 is built from 13 residues. The CDR3 bases are TGTGCCAGCAGCGCTACAGGGGAGGCACCCCTCCACTTT. This gives the protein CASSATGEAPLHF.

Only one count was recorded for this clone. The V call is TRBV7-3, the J call TRBJ2-1; 10 positions agree with TRBD1. V shed 5 bases, J shed 3 bases, and the junction held 10 bases outside the gene matches. Germline assignment: CDR1 SGHTA and CDR2 FQGTGA. The CDR3 covers 17 residues. DNA of the CDR3: TGTGCCAGCAGCGCAAGAGGGACAGGGGTCGGCTACAATGAGCAGTTCTTC. Its translation is CASSARGTGVGYNEQFF.